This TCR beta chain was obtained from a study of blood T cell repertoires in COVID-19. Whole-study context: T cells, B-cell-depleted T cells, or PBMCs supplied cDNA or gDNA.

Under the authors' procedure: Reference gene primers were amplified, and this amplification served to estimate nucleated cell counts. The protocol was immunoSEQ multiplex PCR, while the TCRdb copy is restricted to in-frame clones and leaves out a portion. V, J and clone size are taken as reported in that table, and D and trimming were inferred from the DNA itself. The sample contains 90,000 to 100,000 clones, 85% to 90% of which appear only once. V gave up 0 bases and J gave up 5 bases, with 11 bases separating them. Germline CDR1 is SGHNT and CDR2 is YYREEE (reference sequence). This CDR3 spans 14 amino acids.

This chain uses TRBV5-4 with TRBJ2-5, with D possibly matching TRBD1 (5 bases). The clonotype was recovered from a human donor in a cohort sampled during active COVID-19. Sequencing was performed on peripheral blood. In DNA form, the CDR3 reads TGTGCCAGCAGCTTGGATGGGGCACGGGAGACCCAGTACTTC. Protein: CASSLDGARETQYF.